The entry below gives a single T cell receptor (beta chain) sequence along with its context. Its antigen remains unknown. Some clones are missing from TCRdb's copy, which holds only in-frame ones; the method was immunoSEQ multiplex PCR. This table has about 53,000 clones, about nine tenths appearing once. J lost 3 bases, V lost 4 bases, and 6 bases had no gene match. Per germline, CDR1 SGHNT and CDR2 YYREEE (reference sequence). The CDR3 length is 15 residues. The sample belongs to a study of T cell responses to AZD1222 COVID-19 vaccine. Study findings and constraints: No repertoire was sampled before or during the peak T cell response, only after it. Baseline seropositives among AZD1222 recipients totaled only five to seven. In a largely white British group with more females than males, clonal diversity was possibly underestimated.

The analysis combined second doses at about 4 or about 12 weeks. The chain employs TRBV5-4 and TRBJ2-5; 10 nucleotides agree with TRBD2. The sequence came from an adult who received the AZD1222 COVID-19 vaccine. The sample in question was peripheral blood, obtained 28 days after the second AZD1222 dose. CDR3 sequence reads: CASSQAGGPEETQYF. CDR3 in DNA: TGTGCCAGCAGCCAAGCGGGAGGGCCGGAAGAGACCCAGTACTTC. The whole variable domain, remainder taken from reference TRBV5-4 and TRBJ2-5, is ETGVTQSPTHLIKTRGQQVTLRCSSQSGHNTVSWYQQALGQGPQFIFQYYREEENGRGNFPPRFSGLQFPNYSSELNVNALELDDSALYLCASSQAGGPEETQYFGPGTRLLVL.